This T cell receptor (beta chain) is from a study of blood T cells in healthy people across ages. In each sample, at least 6 million PBMCs were isolated. Primers used in a second PCR of roughly 6 to 12 cycles were a sample-barcoded 5' primer and a J-beta primer mix. Each cDNA molecule, via a template-switch adaptor with 12 random nucleotides, was tagged. TCRdb re-called the 5' RACE reads with MiXCR, one entry per CDR3 protein. The sample holds about 1,800,000 distinct CDR3 sequences, about 30% seen once. This clonotype was observed a handful of times. This CDR3 is 16 amino acids long. The V end lost 5 bases, the J end lost 7 bases, and 21 bases lay between the germline ends. CDR1 MNHEY and CDR2 SVGEGT come from the germline V gene.

This clonotype was obtained from a woman aged 25-40 years in good health. The specimen was blood. This sequence joins TRBV6-2 or TRBV6-3 and TRBJ2-1, with D possibly called TRBD1 or TRBD2 (5 bases each). CDR3 sequence (DNA): TGTGCCAGCAGTGACCTCGGGGCTAGGTGGGTGAATGAGCAGTTCTTC. Its protein is CASSDLGARWVNEQFF.